Here is one TCR beta chain with its context. It has no known antigen specificity. There are no base qualities to consult, and no much larger clone falls within one base. The CDR3 regions of human TCRbeta chains were analyzed by immunosequencing. On the authors' methods: Repertoire TCRs were checked for matches against a reference library of SARS-CoV-2-specific TCRs that had been generated using the MIRA antigen-specificity platform. Breadth was defined as the fraction of unique TCRs that were SARS-CoV-2-associated. Depth was defined as the fraction of total T cells that were SARS-CoV-2-associated. Using the MIRA data, each spike-specific TCR was assigned both to the spike region to which the TCR was reactive and to a CD4 or CD8 class. Log10-transformed breadth and depth values were compared by one-way ANOVA with Sidak's multiple comparisons tests. The clones in this table, taken by TCRdb from immuneACCESS, are in-frame only. Not every clone is retained; where verified, under half of the shortfall comes from an unresolved V gene, and the cause of the rest is unknown. The D gene and trimming were derived from the DNA, and the V and J assignments and clone size from that table. The sample table contains roughly 100,000 clones; only one count was recorded for around 90% of them. The leading ten clones occupy about 8.7% of the sample.

For CDR1 and CDR2, the germline V gene (reference sequence) lists SGHKS and YYEKEE. V is cut by 1 base and J by 1 base, and the space between the germline ends is 8 bases. Reading from cysteine to phenylalanine, the CDR3 counts 14 amino acids. CDR3 DNA only is kept here, 42 bases in frame from base 1. This entry belongs to a study of T cell responses to AZD1222 COVID-19 vaccine (dated by TCRdb to about 2021). Study-level background: AZD1222 recipients given second doses at about 4 weeks or at about 12 weeks were pooled, since spike-specific TCR depth and breadth were not found to differ between the two schedules. A total of 230 to 250 trial participants underwent TCR sequencing, of whom some 210 received two doses of AZD1222 and some 26 received two doses of the MenACWY control vaccine. Trial participants were enrolled into age subgroups of 18-55, 56-69 and 70-plus years, which contained around 150, 28 and 57 TCR-sequenced participants, respectively.

The time point label on this specimen signifies: baseline before first vaccination. Vaccinee samples came from UK trials COV001 and COV002, including a single-blind randomized controlled phase 2/3 trial of AZD1222 (ChAdOx1 nCoV-19) in healthy adults. For TCRbeta chain sequencing, PBMC samples from trial participants were taken at day 0 and at day 28 after the second dose. General findings and caveats noted by the study authors: After two AZD1222 doses, spike-specific TCR breadth and depth were significantly higher than at day 0 and than in MenACWY recipients. Conclusions about previously exposed vaccinees were limited because only six AZD1222 recipients were SARS-CoV-2 seropositive at baseline. The 56-69-year group was small, and its depth increase did not reach significance, likely because of low power. CD4 TCRs associated with the vaccine covered the entire spike protein, and the dominant responses were in regions 160-218 and 743-854. Because no day 14 peak-response samples were available, the repertoires could be characterized only after the peak T cell response. Nearly half of unique spike-specific TCRs reportedly recognized epitopes outside regions mutated in the B.1.351 and B.1.1.7 variants. Most participants were white British and females outnumbered males, and the authors suggested that clonal diversity may have been underestimated.

This material consisted of peripheral blood, taken on day 0 of AZD1222 vaccination. Rearrangement joined TRBV5-5 to TRBJ1-1; the D gene is perhaps TRBD1, from 6 matching bases. The TCR comes from an adult in good health. The CDR3 is CASSLSGQNTEAFF. The nucleotide sequence reads TGTGCCAGCAGCTTGTCGGGACAGAACACTGAAGCTTTCTTT.